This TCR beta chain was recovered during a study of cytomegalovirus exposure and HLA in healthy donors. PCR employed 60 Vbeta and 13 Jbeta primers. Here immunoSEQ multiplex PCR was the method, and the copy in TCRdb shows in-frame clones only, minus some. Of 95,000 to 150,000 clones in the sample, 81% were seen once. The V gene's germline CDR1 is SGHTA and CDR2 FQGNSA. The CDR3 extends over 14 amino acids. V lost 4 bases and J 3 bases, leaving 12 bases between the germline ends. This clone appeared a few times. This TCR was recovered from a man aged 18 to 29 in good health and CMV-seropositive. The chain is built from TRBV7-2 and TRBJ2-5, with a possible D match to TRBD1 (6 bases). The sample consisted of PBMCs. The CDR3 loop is CASSSRTAEETQYF. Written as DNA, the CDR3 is TGTGCCAGCAGCTCCCGGACAGCCGAAGAGACCCAGTACTTC.